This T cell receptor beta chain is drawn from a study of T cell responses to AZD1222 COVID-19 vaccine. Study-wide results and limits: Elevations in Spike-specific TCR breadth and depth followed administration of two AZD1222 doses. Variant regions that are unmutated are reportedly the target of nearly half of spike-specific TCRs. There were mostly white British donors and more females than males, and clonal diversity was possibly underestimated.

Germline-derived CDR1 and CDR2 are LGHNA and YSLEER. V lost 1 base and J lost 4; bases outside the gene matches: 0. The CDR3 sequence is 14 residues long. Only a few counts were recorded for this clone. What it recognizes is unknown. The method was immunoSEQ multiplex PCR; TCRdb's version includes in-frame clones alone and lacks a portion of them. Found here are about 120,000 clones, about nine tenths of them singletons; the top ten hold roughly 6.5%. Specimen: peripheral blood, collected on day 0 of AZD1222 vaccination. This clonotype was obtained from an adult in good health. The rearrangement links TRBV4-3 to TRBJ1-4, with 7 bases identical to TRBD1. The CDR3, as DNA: TGCGCCAGCAGCCAAGGGGACAGTAATGAAAAACTGTTTTTT. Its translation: CASSQGDSNEKLFF.